The 20 T cell receptor beta chains in this list originate from one sample, sequenced in a study of blood T cell repertoires in COVID-19. The method was immunoSEQ multiplex PCR; TCRdb's version includes in-frame clones alone and lacks a portion of them. The data hold some 70,000 clones, with approximately 85% observed a single time. The material sequenced was peripheral blood. These receptors all stem from a woman aged 55-75 years with COVID-19, enrolled during active disease.

The chain couples TRBV7-9 to TRBJ1-4; D might be TRBD1 (6 bases). Trimming took off 6 bases at V and 0 bases at J, with 14 bases between the two ends. CDR1 and CDR2 (germline): SEHNR, FQNEAQ (reference sequence). The CDR3 has 16 amino acids. This CDR3 is CASSGVQGTTNEKLFF. The DNA of the CDR3 is TGTGCCAGCAGTGGGGTCCAGGGGACAACTAATGAAAAACTGTTTTTT.

V and J are TRBV7-9 and TRBJ2-1, with D maybe TRBD2 (7 bases). This CDR3 is built from 15 residues. Germline V gene data show CDR1 as SEHNR and CDR2 as FQNEAQ (reference sequence). Trimming took 5 bases from V and 1 from J, leaving 12 bases between them. CDR3 region: CASSNEGGSYNEQFF. In nucleotides, the CDR3 is TGTGCCAGCAGCAACGAGGGGGGGTCCTACAATGAGCAGTTCTTC.

The chain employs TRBV7-2 and TRBJ1-1, with D tentatively TRBD1 (5 bases). The CDR3 totals 15 residues. Germline-derived CDR1 and CDR2 are SGHTA and FQGNSA. V lost 5 bases and J lost 0, with 13 bases in between. The CDR3 protein is CASSKGGVMNTEAFF. The CDR3 nucleotides are TGTGCCAGCAGCAAAGGAGGGGTAATGAACACTGAAGCTTTCTTT. Based on the CDR3 plus reference TRBV7-2 and TRBJ1-1, the full variable domain is GAGVSQSPSNKVTEKGKDVELRCDPISGHTALYWYRQSLGQGLEFLIYFQGNSAPDKSGLPSDRFSAERTGGSVSTLTIQRTQQEDSAVYLCASSKGGVMNTEAFFGQGTRLTVV.

This sequence joins TRBV3-1 (or the pseudogene TRBV3-2) and TRBJ2-7; TRBD2 is a possible D gene (6 bases). The germline V and J ends were trimmed by 1 base and 5 bases, with 18 bases remaining between them. This CDR3 has 16 amino acids. Germline V gene lookup returns CDR1 LGHDT and CDR2 YNNKEL (reference sequence). The CDR3 is CASSQGVGRKGNEQYF. CDR3 nucleotide sequence: TGTGCCAGCAGCCAAGGGGTCGGGAGAAAAGGAAACGAGCAGTACTTC.

The genes are TRBV28 and TRBJ2-1; maybe TRBD2 (6 bases). V was trimmed by 6 bases and J by 0 bases, leaving 12 bases between them. There are 15 residues in the CDR3. From germline, CDR1 is MDHEN and CDR2 SYDVKM. CDR3 loop: CASRSGTVSYNEQFF. CDR3 in DNA: TGTGCCAGCAGATCCGGGACTGTCTCCTACAATGAGCAGTTCTTC.

This chain uses TRBV19 with TRBJ2-7; D perhaps matches TRBD1 (6 bases). V was shortened by 3 bases and J by 3 bases, with 9 bases between the two germline ends. This CDR3 comprises 13 residues. Germline V CDR1 and CDR2: LNHDA, SQIVND (reference sequence). CDR3 nucleotide sequence: TGTGCCAGTAGTATTAAGGGGGACTACGAGCAGTACTTC. Translated, it gives CASSIKGDYEQYF.

The CDR3 spells CASGPPTGALSGNTIYF. As DNA, the CDR3 is TGTGCTAGTGGCCCCCCCACAGGGGCCCTCTCTGGAAACACCATATATTTT. The chain combines TRBV12-5 with TRBJ1-3; 7 nucleotides align to TRBD1. Unmatched junction bases numbered 11, after V lost 6 bases and J lost 0 bases. Germline CDR1 LGHNT, CDR2 FRNRAP. The CDR3 sequence is 17 residues long.

This clone was counted once. The chain is built from TRBV4-1 and TRBJ2-1; 7 nucleotides align to TRBD1. V shed 0 bases, J shed 4 bases, and the junction held 3 bases outside the gene matches. The CDR3 contains 15 residues. Germline CDR1 and CDR2: MGHRA and YSYEKL. CDR3 DNA: TGCGCCAGCAGCCAAGATGCAGGGGGATACAATGAGCAGTTCTTC. Translating it yields CASSQDAGGYNEQFF.

V is TRBV11-2 and J is TRBJ2-2, with D tentatively TRBD1 (6 bases). The V gene lost 4 bases and the J gene lost 8 bases, with 14 bases spanning the gap. The CDR3 is 14 amino acids. Germline V gene data show CDR1 as SGHAT and CDR2 as FQNNGV. The CDR3 is CASSWDNLVGELFF. CDR3 coding DNA: TGTGCCAGCAGCTGGGACAACTTAGTAGGGGAGCTGTTTTTT. The whole variable domain, filled in from reference TRBV11-2 and TRBJ2-2, reads EAGVAQSPRYKIIEKRQSVAFWCNPISGHATLYWYQQILGQGPKLLIQFQNNGVVDDSQLPKDRFSAERLKGVDSTLKIQPAKLEDSAVYLCASSWDNLVGELFFGEGSRLTVL.

The genes are TRBV7-2 and TRBJ1-2, with a possible D match to TRBD1 (6 bases). Trimming left V 2 bases short and J 6 bases short, with 10 bases between. This CDR3 comprises 13 residues. CDR1 is SGHTA, CDR2 FQGNSA, per germline. The CDR3 region is CASSLNRADGYTF. The CDR3, as DNA: TGTGCCAGCAGCTTAAACAGGGCCGATGGCTACACCTTC.

This clone was counted once. The chain joins TRBV19 to TRBJ1-5; a weak D match, TRBD1 (5 bases). The germline V gene encodes CDR1 LNHDA and CDR2 SQIVND (reference sequence). The CDR3 totals 16 residues. The ends were cut back, 0 bases at V and 2 bases at J, with 11 bases in the middle. CDR3: CASSIEWGGGNQPQHF. The CDR3 DNA follows: TGTGCCAGTAGTATAGAATGGGGGGGAGGCAATCAGCCCCAGCATTTT. The variable domain in full, with the rest retrieved from reference TRBV19 and TRBJ1-5, is DGGITQSPKYLFRKEGQNVTLSCEQNLNHDAMYWYRQDPGQGLRLIYYSQIVNDFQKGDIAEGYSVSREKKESFPLTVTSAQKNPTAFYLCASSIEWGGGNQPQHFGDGTRLSIL.

This clone was seen more than once but under ten times. The chain joins TRBV10-1 to TRBJ2-7; the D gene is possibly TRBD2 (5 bases). The V end lost 4 bases, the J end lost 0 bases, and 7 bases lay between the germline ends. This CDR3 contains 13 residues. The germline V gene has CDR1 WNHNN and CDR2 SYGVQD (reference sequence). The DNA for the CDR3 is TGCGCCAGCAGTGCGAGCGGCTCCTACGAGCAGTACTTC. Translated: CASSASGSYEQYF.

The chain joins TRBV12-5 to TRBJ2-3; 9 bases line up with TRBD2. CDR3 length: 13 residues. Germline assignment: CDR1 LGHNT and CDR2 FRNRAP. V trimming: 9 bases; J trimming: 5 bases; junction bases outside the gene matches: 6. The CDR3: CASQGLAGDTQYF. The CDR3 nucleotides read TGTGCTAGCCAGGGACTAGCAGGAGATACGCAGTATTTT.

The sample holds one count of this clone. The rearrangement joins TRBV4-1 to TRBJ2-7, with a possible D match to TRBD2 (6 bases). Germline V gene data show CDR1 as MGHRA and CDR2 as YSYEKL. V gave up 3 bases and J gave up 3 bases, with 15 bases separating them. The CDR3 loop spans 15 amino acids. CDR3 in DNA: TGCGCCAGCAGCCATAAAAATAGCGGTTACTACGAGCAGTACTTC. Encoded protein: CASSHKNSGYYEQYF.

The chain links TRBV27 to TRBJ2-7; D is ambiguous. CDR1 and CDR2 (germline): MNHEY, SMNVEV (reference sequence). V was shortened by 8 bases and J by 1 base, with 18 bases between the two germline ends. This CDR3 is 15 amino acids long. The CDR3 is CASRPLASGSYEQYF. In nucleotides, the CDR3 is TGTGCCAGCCGACCCCTCGCTTCCGGGTCCTACGAGCAGTACTTC.

This chain joins TRBV30 and TRBJ2-5; a possible D gene is TRBD1 (6 bases). The CDR3 contains 12 residues. Per the germline V gene, CDR1 is GTSNPN and CDR2 is SVGIG (reference sequence). V dropped 3 bases and J dropped 4 bases, with 9 bases sitting between them. CDR3 region: CAWRGAGETQYF. CDR3 nucleotide sequence: TGTGCCTGGAGGGGGGCTGGAGAGACCCAGTACTTC.

The DNA of the CDR3 is TGTGCCAGCAGCCCCGGGCGGGGGTCGACAGATACGCAGTATTTT. Translation: CASSPGRGSTDTQYF. The V and J genes are TRBV6-2 or TRBV6-3 and TRBJ2-3; 7 bases align to TRBD2. This CDR3 has 15 residues. J lost 3 bases, V lost 6 bases, and 9 bases had no gene match. From germline, CDR1 is MNHEY and CDR2 SVGEGT.

The chain combines TRBV5-1 with TRBJ2-1, with TRBD2 matching 7 bases. Germline assignment: CDR1 SGHRS and CDR2 YFSETQ. CDR3 length equals 16 residues. Trimming removed 3 bases from V and 5 bases from J; junction bases left unmatched: 11. CDR3 bases: TGCGCCAGCAGCTGGGGAGGGACCCGAGTTGACAATGAGCAGTTCTTC. Translated, it gives CASSWGGTRVDNEQFF.

This clone was recorded once. This chain joins TRBV6-2 or TRBV6-3 and TRBJ2-1; tentatively, D is TRBD2 (6 bases). This CDR3 contains 14 residues. Germline CDR1 MNHEY, CDR2 SVGEGT. V lost 5 bases to trimming and J lost 5 bases, with 13 bases between them. CDR3 in DNA: TGTGCCAGCAGTCCGGGACTGTATAACAATGAGCAGTTCTTC. Its protein is CASSPGLYNNEQFF.

This clone appeared once. The chain links TRBV13 to TRBJ2-5; 9 nucleotides agree with TRBD1. V gave up 5 bases and J gave up 0 bases; unmatched junction bases: 4. The CDR3 has 15 amino acids. The germline CDR1 and CDR2 sequences are PRHDT and FYEKMQ (reference sequence). The CDR3 region has the DNA TGTGCCAGCAGCCGAAGACAGGGGGACCAAGAGACCCAGTACTTC. Amino acid sequence: CASSRRQGDQETQYF.